Shown below are 20 T cell receptor beta chains from a single sample sequenced in a study of T-cell memory formation after mild COVID-19 (dated by TCRdb to the early 2020s). The library was obtained by 5' RACE. Data came from an Illumina NovaSeq 6000. TCRdb reran the public reads through fastp at Q25 and MiXCR, keeping productive beta chains. Each entry merges the rows of one CDR3 protein and shows their most common DNA and genes. This sample lists about 350,000 distinct CDR3 sequences; roughly 13% were detected once. In total, the top ten clones hold about a fifth of the sample. Sequences were obtained from PBMCs or a T cell subset sorted from them (not recorded which). All receptors come from a young man who had mild COVID-19 (a few samples of this study predate the infection). The sample titles of this study are shuffled in the database, so cell type and time point are left out; the donor was told from shared clones.

The chain couples TRBV7-9 to TRBJ2-3; TRBD2 matches at 10 bases. The V and J ends lost 3 bases and 5 bases, in that order; junction bases with no gene match: 8. Germline CDR1 and CDR2: SEHNR and FQNEAQ (reference sequence). The CDR3 totals 16 residues. The DNA of the CDR3 is TGTGCCAGCAGCTTCCCCCAGCGGGGGGGTATAGATACGCAGTATTTT. The encoded protein is CASSFPQRGGIDTQYF.

The rearrangement joins TRBV28 to TRBJ2-7; D perhaps matches TRBD1 (6 bases). Germline values: CDR1 MDHEN, CDR2 SYDVKM. Trimming shortened V by 4 bases and J by 0 bases, and 10 bases separated the two germline ends. The CDR3 has 14 residues. This CDR3 is CASSSDRSSYEQYV. CDR3 DNA sequence: TGTGCCAGCAGTTCAGACAGGAGCTCCTACGAGCAGTACGTC.

This clonotype was observed at least ten times. The chain joins TRBV7-9 to TRBJ2-2; 7 bases map to TRBD2. After removal of 4 bases from V and 4 bases from J, the junction contained 3 bases not matched to a gene. The CDR3 sequence is 14 residues long. Germline CDR1 is SEHNR and CDR2 is FQNEAQ (reference sequence). CDR3 protein: CASSSGTITGELFF. The CDR3 DNA reads as TGTGCCAGCAGCTCCGGGACTATCACCGGGGAGCTGTTTTTT.

The genes are TRBV28 and TRBJ2-7; the D gene is possibly TRBD1 (6 bases). Germline V gives CDR1 MDHEN, CDR2 SYDVKM. The CDR3 contains 14 residues. V dropped 5 bases and J dropped 3 bases, with 14 bases sitting between them. The CDR3 region is CASSPGQYGYEQYV. The CDR3 coding sequence is TGTGCCAGCAGTCCCGGACAGTACGGCTACGAGCAGTACGTC.

Only a few counts were recorded for this clonotype. V is TRBV25-1 and J is TRBJ1-1; 8 nucleotides line up with TRBD1. The CDR3 totals 12 residues. In germline, CDR1 is MGHDK, CDR2 SYGVNS. The junction had 5 bases not matched to a gene; V was cut back by 3 bases and J by 11 bases. The CDR3 is CASSDWTGRAFF. CDR3 DNA: TGTGCCAGCAGTGATTGGACAGGGAGGGCTTTCTTT.

The rearrangement links TRBV27 to TRBJ1-6; possible D gene TRBD1, 5 bases. V was trimmed by 2 bases and J by 6 bases, leaving 17 bases between them. Germline V CDR1 and CDR2: MNHEY, SMNVEV (reference sequence). This CDR3 comprises 17 residues. CDR3 amino acids: CASSLTGDWSFNSPLHF. DNA for the CDR3: TGTGCCAGCAGTTTAACCGGGGACTGGAGCTTTAATTCACCCCTCCACTTT.

This clonotype was found many times. This chain joins TRBV15 and TRBJ2-1; no clear D. This CDR3 contains 12 residues. V dropped 1 base and J dropped 6 bases, with 4 bases sitting between them. Per the germline V gene, CDR1 is LNHNV and CDR2 is YYDKDF (reference sequence). For the CDR3, the DNA is TGTGCCACCAGCAGAGTCGGCAATGAGCAGTTCTTC. Amino acids: CATSRVGNEQFF.

This clonotype was seen only a few times. This rearrangement joins TRBV5-1 to TRBJ2-6; 7 nucleotides agree with TRBD1. The CDR3 covers 17 residues. Losses at the gene ends were 2 bases for V and 0 bases for J; bases not matched to a gene: 5. The germline V gene has CDR1 SGHRS and CDR2 YFSETQ. In nucleotides, the CDR3 is TGCGCCAGCAGCTTTCGGGACAGACTCTCTGGGGCCAACGTCCTGACTTTC. Translation gives CASSFRDRLSGANVLTF.

This rearrangement joins TRBV11-2 to TRBJ1-1; the D gene is possibly TRBD1 (5 bases). The V gene lost 1 base and the J gene lost 7 bases, with 13 bases spanning the gap. The CDR3 covers 14 residues. Germline V CDR1 and CDR2: SGHAT, FQNNGV. CDR3 residues: CASSLVWQGNEAFF. CDR3 bases: TGTGCCAGCAGCTTAGTGTGGCAGGGTAATGAAGCTTTCTTT.

This clonotype was detected only a few times. The V call is TRBV29-1, the J call TRBJ2-2; the match to TRBD1 covers 7 bases. The CDR3 is made up of 14 amino acids. CDR1 is SQVTM, CDR2 ANQGSEA, per germline. After removal of 7 bases from V and 4 bases from J, the junction contained 9 bases not matched to a gene. CDR3 DNA: TGCAGCGCTAAGACAGGGCTAGTCACCGGGGAGCTGTTTTTT. Protein: CSAKTGLVTGELFF.

This clonotype was seen many times. This chain links TRBV4-3 with TRBJ2-3; D might be TRBD1 or TRBD2, each matching 5 bases. CDR3 length: 13 residues. Trimming cost V 3 bases and J 5 bases, with 9 bases left between them. CDR1 is LGHNA, CDR2 YSLEER, per germline. CDR3 nucleotides: TGCGCCAGCAGCCAGGGACGCTTAGATACGCAGTATTTT. Translation: CASSQGRLDTQYF.

The chain uses TRBV7-9 and TRBJ2-7; unclear D gene. The CDR3 sequence is 13 residues long. V lost 5 bases to trimming and J lost 0 bases, with 8 bases between them. Germline CDR1 reads SEHNR; CDR2 reads FQNEAQ (reference sequence). CDR3 amino acids: CASSAGSSYEQYV. CDR3 DNA sequence: TGTGCCAGCAGCGCCGGAAGCTCCTACGAGCAGTACGTC.

The chain joins TRBV7-9 to TRBJ1-2; D is ambiguous. The CDR3 runs to 14 residues. CDR1 is SEHNR, CDR2 FQNEAQ, per germline (reference sequence). Trimming removed 5 bases at V and 7 bases at J, with 17 bases between. The CDR3, as DNA: TGTGCCAGCAGCCACTCCGCCGGACGGTCTGGCTACACCTTC. Its protein product is CASSHSAGRSGYTF.

This clonotype has more than one count but fewer than ten. The chain is built from TRBV19 and TRBJ2-5; D possibly corresponds to TRBD2 (6 bases). With 7 bases removed from V and 1 base from J, the gap between germline ends came to 16 bases. Germline loops: CDR1 LNHDA, CDR2 SQIVND (reference sequence). The CDR3 is 15 amino acids. In DNA form, the CDR3 reads TGTGCCAGTAAGGCGGGGACCACCCCCCAAGAGACCCAGTACTTC. The encoded protein is CASKAGTTPQETQYF.

The CDR3, as DNA: TGTGCCAGCAGTTCCCAGGCTCAGCCCCAGCATTTT. This encodes CASSSQAQPQHF. The chain recombines TRBV28 with TRBJ1-5; D not certain. The CDR3 contains 12 residues. The germline V gene encodes CDR1 MDHEN and CDR2 SYDVKM. V was pared by 4 bases and J by 6 bases, with 7 bases between.

This clonotype was counted between two and nine times. The chain joins TRBV28 to TRBJ2-2; TRBD2 is a possible D gene (5 bases). Trimming took 7 bases from V and 5 from J, leaving 11 bases between them. Germline values: CDR1 MDHEN, CDR2 SYDVKM. The CDR3 sequence is 13 residues long. CDR3 protein: CASTNSGTGELFF. The CDR3 DNA reads as TGTGCCAGCACCAATTCGGGGACCGGGGAGCTGTTTTTT.

In DNA, the CDR3 is TGTGCCACCCAGAGAGCTACGAACACCGGGGAGCTGTTTTTT. It translates to CATQRATNTGELFF. The rearrangement uses TRBV6-2 or TRBV6-3 and TRBJ2-2; D uncertain. Trimming stripped 10 bases from V and 0 bases from J, with 12 bases between. Germline loops: CDR1 MNHEY, CDR2 SVGEGT. The CDR3 consists of 14 residues.

This clonotype occurred a few times. The rearrangement joins TRBV11-2 to TRBJ1-1; no definite D call. V was trimmed by 4 bases and J by 1 base, leaving 10 bases between them. The germline V gene encodes CDR1 SGHAT and CDR2 FQNNGV. The CDR3 sequence is 14 residues long. CDR3 region: CASSSTRTNTEAFF. The CDR3 nucleotides read TGTGCCAGCAGCTCGACCAGGACGAACACTGAAGCTTTCTTT.

The sample holds many counts of this clonotype. The rearrangement links TRBV7-2 to TRBJ2-7; TRBD1 matches 7 bases. This CDR3 contains 15 residues. Trimming at V came to 5 bases and at J to 3 bases, leaving 10 bases not matched to a gene. From germline, CDR1 is SGHTA and CDR2 FQGNSA. CDR3: CASSTTRQGNYEQYF. DNA for the CDR3: TGTGCCAGCAGCACGACCCGACAGGGAAACTACGAGCAGTACTTC. Drawing the rest from reference TRBV7-2 and TRBJ2-7, the complete variable domain is GAGVSQSPSNKVTEKGKDVELRCDPISGHTALYWYRQSLGQGLEFLIYFQGNSAPDKSGLPSDRFSAERTGGSVSTLTIQRTQQEDSAVYLCASSTTRQGNYEQYFGPGTRLTVT.

There are many counts of this clonotype. The chain is built from TRBV20-1 and TRBJ1-1, with 7 bases that match TRBD1. V was clipped by 6 bases and J by 1 base; unmatched bases: 11. This CDR3 region has 15 residues. The germline V gene has CDR1 DFQATT and CDR2 SNEGSKA (reference sequence). The DNA for the CDR3 is TGCAGTGCCGGGACAGTAAATCTCCCGAACACTGAAGCTTTCTTT. It specifies CSAGTVNLPNTEAFF.